These T cell receptor beta chains were read from a single sample in a study of cytomegalovirus exposure and HLA in healthy donors. TCRdb's copy holds only in-frame clones and misses some; the assay was immunoSEQ multiplex PCR. Of 100,000 to 150,000 clones in the sample, around 73% were seen once. Sequenced material: PBMCs. The receptors come from a female donor in good health and CMV-seronegative. Both conserved end residues are part of each CDR3. D genes are given only for firm matches. Only some rows state a clone size, as once, few, many or a class for expanded clones.

J,size,V,D,DNA,CDR3
TRBJ2-7,.,TRBV10-3,TRBD1,TGTGCCATCAGTTCGGGACAGGGCGTCTACGAGCAGTACTTC,CAISSGQGVYEQYF
TRBJ1-4,.,TRBV7-2,TRBD1,TGTGCCAGCAGCTCCGACGAATGGGGGACAGGGGGAGGAAAACTGTTTTTT,CASSSDEWGTGGGKLFF
TRBJ2-7,few,TRBV7-4,.,TGTGCCAGCAGCTTAGCAGTCGGGCGGGTTCTCTCCTACGAGCAGTACTTC,CASSLAVGRVLSYEQYF
TRBJ2-2,.,TRBV5-1,.,TGCGCCAGCAGCTTGGACCACACGAACACCGGGGAGCTGTTTTTT,CASSLDHTNTGELFF
TRBJ1-1,once,TRBV7-2,.,TGTGCCAGCAGCCAGGACACCGAAGCTTTCTTT,CASSQDTEAFF
TRBJ2-3,.,TRBV6-4,.,TGTGCCAGCAGTCCTGCCTACACAGATACGCAGTATTTT,CASSPAYTDTQYF
TRBJ1-3,.,TRBV7-2,.,TGTGCCAGCAGCTTACAGGGCTCTGGAAACACCATATATTTT,CASSLQGSGNTIYF
TRBJ2-2,.,TRBV7-3,TRBD2,TGTGCCAGCAGCTCTGCTAGCGGAGGGGACACCGGGGAGCTGTTTTTT,CASSSASGGDTGELFF
TRBJ2-3,.,TRBV7-9,.,TGTTCCAGCAGCTTCCCTGGTGCAGTCACAGATACGCAGTATTTT,CSSSFPGAVTDTQYF
TRBJ2-7,.,TRBV7-8,TRBD2,TGTGCCAGCAGCAAGACTAGCGGGGGAACCTACGAGCAGTACTTC,CASSKTSGGTYEQYF
TRBJ2-4,once,TRBV2,.,TGTGCCAGCAGTGAACGGGACAAGGTTCAGTACTTC,CASSERDKVQYF
TRBJ1-2,.,TRBV27,TRBD1,TGTGCCACCAGGACAGGGGATGGCTATGGCTACACCTTC,CATRTGDGYGYTF
TRBJ2-5,.,TRBV5-1,.,TGCGCCAGCAGCTTGGCGCCGGGGGAAGGGACCCAGTACTTC,CASSLAPGEGTQYF
TRBJ1-1,.,TRBV7-8,.,TGTGCCAGCAGCTTAGCTCAGTACACTGAAGCTTTCTTT,CASSLAQYTEAFF
TRBJ2-7,.,TRBV2,TRBD1,TGTGCCAGCACGCCCGGGACAGGGGCCTACGAGCAGTACTTC,CASTPGTGAYEQYF
TRBJ1-2,once,TRBV5-4,TRBD1,TGTGCCAGCAGCTTGGATGACAGGGAATACTATGGCTACACCTTC,CASSLDDREYYGYTF
TRBJ1-3,.,TRBV6-1,.,TGTGCCAGCAGTGTACAGGTTGCGGAAAACACCATATATTTT,CASSVQVAENTIYF
TRBJ2-7,.,TRBV28,.,TGTGCCAGCAGTTCACTAGCTGGCGAGCAGTACTTC,CASSSLAGEQYF
TRBJ1-5,.,TRBV27,.,TGTGCCAGCAGTTTTACACAGGGTGGCGATCAGCCCCAGCATTTT,CASSFTQGGDQPQHF
TRBJ1-2,.,TRBV4-3,TRBD1,TGCGCCAGCAGCCCCGACAGGGGTTATGGCTACACCTTC,CASSPDRGYGYTF
TRBJ2-1,.,TRBV21-1,.,TGTGCCAGCAGCAAAAGTGGGGAGGTGGGGAGGTACGATGAGCAGTTCTTC,CASSKSGEVGRYDEQFF
TRBJ2-7,.,TRBV7-2,TRBD1,TGTGCCAGCAGCCGGACAGGGATTAGCTCCTACGAGCAGTACTTC,CASSRTGISSYEQYF
TRBJ1-5,.,TRBV7-2,TRBD1,TGTGCCAGCAGCTTGAAGACAGGGGGGCAGCCCCAGCATTTT,CASSLKTGGQPQHF
TRBJ2-7,.,TRBV5-5,.,TGTGCCAGCAGCTTATCACCCCAGCGAAGCTCCTACGAGCAGTACTTC,CASSLSPQRSSYEQYF
TRBJ1-3,.,TRBV9,.,TGTGCCAGCAGCGGATCGCGGGGGCCTTCTGGAAACACCATATATTTT,CASSGSRGPSGNTIYF
TRBJ2-2,.,TRBV4-3,TRBD1,TGCGCCAGCAGCCAAGTGTCGGGACAGGGAGCCGGGGAGCTGTTTTTT,CASSQVSGQGAGELFF
TRBJ2-7,.,TRBV15,.,TGTGCCACCAGCAGAGGAAGCGGGCCCTATTTACGAGGGCAGTACTTC,CATSRGSGPYLRGQYF
TRBJ2-3,.,TRBV27,.,TGTGCCAGCAGCCCGTTAAAAGGGAGACGGACAGATACGCAGTATTTT,CASSPLKGRRTDTQYF
TRBJ1-4,.,TRBV19,TRBD1,TGTGCCAGTAGCAGGAACAGGGGGCCTAATGAAAAACTGTTTTTT,CASSRNRGPNEKLFF
TRBJ1-5,.,TRBV11-1,TRBD1,TGTGCCAGCAGCCTGACAGGGGATAGCAATCAGCCCCAGCATTTT,CASSLTGDSNQPQHF
TRBJ2-7,.,TRBV28,TRBD1,TGTGCCAGCAAAGGGACAGCCTTCGAGCAGTACTTC,CASKGTAFEQYF
TRBJ1-2,large,TRBV14,.,TGTGCCAGCAGCCTATCGGGAGTACATGGCTACACCTTC,CASSLSGVHGYTF
TRBJ1-6,.,TRBV2,.,TGTGCCAGCACCGGAGAGCATAATTCACCCCTCCACTTT,CASTGEHNSPLHF